These 3 T cell receptor beta chains were all obtained from the same sample, sequenced in a study of T cell responses to AZD1222 COVID-19 vaccine. TCRdb keeps only in-frame clones here, not all; method: immunoSEQ multiplex PCR. Among about 130,000 clones listed, about 94% were seen once. The sequenced sample was peripheral blood, obtained on day 0 of AZD1222 vaccination. These receptor sequences come from an adult in good health.

This sequence joins TRBV18 and TRBJ2-5; possibly TRBD1 or TRBD2 for D (5 bases each). Germline V gene data show CDR1 as KGHSH and CDR2 as LQKENI. This CDR3 is built from 14 residues. The ends were cut back, 0 bases at V and 2 bases at J, with 7 bases in the middle. CDR3 region: CASSPPGVQETQYF. In nucleotides, the CDR3 is TGTGCCAGCTCACCACCGGGGGTGCAAGAGACCCAGTACTTC. Combining the CDR3 with reference TRBV18 and TRBJ2-5 gives the whole variable domain NAGVMQNPRHLVRRRGQEARLRCSPMKGHSHVYWYRQLPEEGLKFMVYLQKENIIDESGMPKERFSAEFPKEGPSILRIQQVVRGDSAAYFCASSPPGVQETQYFGPGTRLLVL.

This CDR3 is CASSQTGIRQPQHF. CDR3 nucleotides: TGTGCCAGCAGCCAGACAGGGATCCGGCAGCCCCAGCATTTT. The chain is built from TRBV6-5 and TRBJ1-5; 7 bases align to TRBD1. Unmatched junction bases numbered 9, after V lost 6 bases and J lost 7 bases. CDR1 MNHEY and CDR2 SVGAGI come from the germline V gene. The CDR3 consists of 14 residues.

This clone was detected only once. The chain uses TRBV19 and TRBJ1-1, with D possibly TRBD1 on 5 matching bases. CDR1 is LNHDA, CDR2 SQIVND, per germline (reference sequence). V was cut by 6 bases and J by 4 bases, with 12 bases left in between. CDR3 length: 13 amino acids. CDR3: CASSVRGRTEAFF. CDR3 nucleotide sequence: TGTGCCAGTAGCGTTCGGGGACGCACTGAAGCTTTCTTT.